The 14 T cell receptor beta chains given below trace back to one sample, sequenced in a study of blood T cell repertoires in COVID-19. Some clones are missing from TCRdb's copy, which holds only in-frame ones; the method was immunoSEQ multiplex PCR. The table includes 160,000 or so clones, 75% to 85% detected once. The specimen sequenced was PBMCs or T cells enriched from blood (not recorded which). All receptors derive from a man aged 45 to 65 who had recovered from COVID-19.

The chain employs TRBV7-8 and TRBJ2-1, with 7 bases identical to TRBD1. J gave up 0 bases and V 1 base, and 3 bases lay outside the gene matches. CDR3 length: 16 amino acids. Germline loops: CDR1 SGHVS, CDR2 FQNEAQ. For the CDR3, the DNA is TGTGCCAGCAGCTTAGTTCCAGGGGGCTCCTACAATGAGCAGTTCTTC. As protein: CASSLVPGGSYNEQFF.

CDR3 sequence (DNA): TGTGCCAGCAGTTTAGTAGGGGGCTCACCCCTCCACTTT. As protein: CASSLVGGSPLHF. V usage is TRBV12-3 or TRBV12-4 and J usage is TRBJ1-6, with 7 bases fitting TRBD1. The CDR3 extends over 13 amino acids. The J segment lost 10 bases and the V segment lost 1 base, leaving 1 base of the junction unmatched.

The chain joins TRBV3-1 (or the pseudogene TRBV3-2) to TRBJ2-1, with TRBD1 identical over 11 bases. The V gene's germline CDR1 is LGHDT and CDR2 YNNKEL (reference sequence). The length of the CDR3 is 15 residues. V shed 2 bases, J shed 7 bases, and the junction held 4 bases outside the gene matches. The CDR3 DNA is TGTGCCAGCAGCCAATGGGACAGGGGGAGGAATGAGCAGTTCTTC. This codes for CASSQWDRGRNEQFF.

The chain carries TRBV15 and TRBJ1-3; 9 bases are shared with TRBD1. The CDR3 has 18 amino acids. V dropped 3 bases and J dropped 0; count of bases not matched to a gene: 9. Germline V gene sequence: CDR1 LNHNV, CDR2 YYDKDF (reference sequence). Here the CDR3 reads CATSRLGTGHFSGNTIYF. DNA for the CDR3: TGTGCCACCAGCAGGCTCGGGACAGGGCACTTCTCTGGAAACACCATATATTTT.

The chain employs TRBV7-6 and TRBJ2-2; possible D gene TRBD1, 6 bases. Trimming took 6 bases from V and 5 from J, leaving 19 bases between them. Germline assignment: CDR1 SGHVS and CDR2 FNYEAQ. This CDR3 contains 16 residues. CDR3 sequence reads: CASSQAGRGITGELFF. CDR3 bases: TGTGCCAGCAGTCAAGCCGGCAGGGGAATTACCGGGGAGCTGTTTTTT.

The chain joins TRBV30 to TRBJ1-4, with D hard to call. The CDR3 is made up of 14 amino acids. The V gene's germline CDR1 is GTSNPN and CDR2 SVGIG (reference sequence). Trimming took off 0 bases at V and 0 bases at J, with 5 bases between the two ends. The CDR3 DNA follows: TGTGCCTGGAGTGTAATCGCAACTAATGAAAAACTGTTTTTT. Its protein is CAWSVIATNEKLFF.

This clone was counted once. This sequence joins TRBV6-5 and TRBJ2-7, with D possibly TRBD1 on 6 matching bases. With 6 bases removed from V and 4 bases from J, the gap between germline ends came to 16 bases. The V gene's germline CDR1 is MNHEY and CDR2 SVGAGI. The CDR3 length is 14 residues. In nucleotides, the CDR3 is TGTGCCAGCAGCTCGGACAGAGCTGGATACGAGCAGTACTTC. It encodes CASSSDRAGYEQYF.

This chain connects TRBV25-1 to TRBJ2-1, with D possibly matching TRBD1 (6 bases). V was clipped by 10 bases and J by 2 bases, with 15 bases between them. Germline V gene lookup returns CDR1 MGHDK and CDR2 SYGVNS. This CDR3 is built from 14 residues. The CDR3: CAISTSGAYNEQFF. Here the CDR3 DNA reads TGTGCCATCAGCACATCAGGGGCCTACAATGAGCAGTTCTTC.

CDR3 residues: CASSLGPGQGVDQPQHF. DNA for the CDR3: TGCGCCAGCAGCCTGGGCCCGGGACAGGGCGTTGATCAGCCCCAGCATTTT. This chain links TRBV5-1 with TRBJ1-5; 9 bases fit TRBD1. Germline V gives CDR1 SGHRS, CDR2 YFSETQ. J gave up 5 bases and V 4 bases, and 13 bases lay outside the gene matches. The CDR3 runs to 17 residues.

This clone was observed once. An end of the junction differs from the germline gene, which may be a read error. This chain joins TRBV30 and TRBJ1-4; TRBD1 is a possible D gene (6 bases). Looked up from germline, CDR1 is GTSNPN and CDR2 is SVGIG (reference sequence). The CDR3 length is 21 residues. CDR3: CAWSRGTGPPENPPTSEKLFF. CDR3 DNA sequence: TGTGCCTGGAGTAGGGGAACAGGGCCCCCCGAAAACCCCCCAACTAGTGAAAAACTGTTTTTT.

V is TRBV19 and J is TRBJ2-7; 7 bases are shared with TRBD1. This CDR3 contains 13 residues. V dropped 9 bases and J dropped 2; count of bases not matched to a gene: 7. The germline V gene encodes CDR1 LNHDA and CDR2 SQIVND (reference sequence). The CDR3 loop reads CASKDRQTYEQYF. In DNA form, the CDR3 reads TGTGCCAGCAAGGACAGGCAAACCTACGAGCAGTACTTC.

The gene calls are TRBV19 and TRBJ1-4; D is unclear. Trimming shortened V by 7 bases and J by 0 bases, and 12 bases separated the two germline ends. CDR1 is LNHDA and CDR2 is SQIVND in the germline V gene (reference sequence). This CDR3 has 15 residues. CDR3 sequence reads: CASTRQAATNEKLFF. The CDR3 nucleotides are TGTGCCAGTACCCGCCAGGCAGCAACTAATGAAAAACTGTTTTTT. The variable domain in full, with the rest retrieved from reference TRBV19 and TRBJ1-4, is DGGITQSPKYLFRKEGQNVTLSCEQNLNHDAMYWYRQDPGQGLRLIYYSQIVNDFQKGDIAEGYSVSREKKESFPLTVTSAQKNPTAFYLCASTRQAATNEKLFFGSGTQLSVL.

This chain connects TRBV20-1 to TRBJ1-2; TRBD1 might be the D (5 bases). V was clipped by 3 bases and J by 9 bases, with 11 bases between them. The CDR3 consists of 11 residues. Looked up from germline, CDR1 is DFQATT and CDR2 is SNEGSKA (reference sequence). CDR3 protein: CSASQGPRYTF. The CDR3 coding sequence is TGCAGTGCTAGCCAGGGCCCTCGCTACACCTTC.

The chain uses TRBV6-5 and TRBJ1-2, with D tentatively TRBD1 (6 bases). Germline CDR1 and CDR2: MNHEY and SVGAGI. Trimming shortened V by 7 bases and J by 4 bases, and 19 bases separated the two germline ends. The CDR3 has 15 residues. DNA for the CDR3: TGTGCCAGCATGGAGCTGCAGGGAGGGGGCTATGGCTACACCTTC. Residues: CASMELQGGGYGYTF.